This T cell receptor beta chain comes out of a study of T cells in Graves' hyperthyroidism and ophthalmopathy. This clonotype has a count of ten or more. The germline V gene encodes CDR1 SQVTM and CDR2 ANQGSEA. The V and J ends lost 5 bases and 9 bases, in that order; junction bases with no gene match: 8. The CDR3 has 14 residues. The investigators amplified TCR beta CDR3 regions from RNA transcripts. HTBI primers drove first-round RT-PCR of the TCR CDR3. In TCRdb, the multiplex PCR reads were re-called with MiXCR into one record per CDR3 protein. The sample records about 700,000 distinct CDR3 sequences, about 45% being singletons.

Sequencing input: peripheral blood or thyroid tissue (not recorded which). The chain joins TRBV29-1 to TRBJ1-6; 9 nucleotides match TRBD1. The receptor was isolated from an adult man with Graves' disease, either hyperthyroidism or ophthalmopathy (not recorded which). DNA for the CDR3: TGCAGCGTTAAAGGGACAGGGAACCGTTCACCCCTCCACTTT. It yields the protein CSVKGTGNRSPLHF.